This TCR beta chain was captured by sequencing in a study of control samples from healthy donors and cancer patients (dated by TCRdb to about 2020). The library was obtained by the immunoSEQ multiplex PCR assay. TCRdb took over this immuneACCESS table, retaining in-frame rearrangements with V and J assigned. Such tables are incomplete; in checked studies, under half of the missing clones stem from an unresolved V gene, and the remainder is unexplained. The sample table shows roughly 88,000 clones, and over 90% are seen once. The ten biggest clones cover 8% of the sample. Of note for this clone: It lacks a known antigen. Per-nucleotide qualities are absent, and no much larger clonotype sits a single base away.

The V and J ends are trimmed by 0 bases and 8 bases, leaving 13 bases between them. The germline V gene encodes CDR1 LGHNA and CDR2 YNFKEQ. The CDR3 goes from the cysteine to the phenylalanine over 15 residues. Only the CDR3 DNA is retained, 45 bases long and in frame from the first base. The clonotype comes from a man between 18 and 29 years old in good health. The chain joins TRBV4-2 to TRBJ2-2; the D gene remains uncertain. Input material: blood. The CDR3 in this case is CASSQEYRATGELFF. The sequenced DNA: TGTGCCAGCAGCCAAGAATACCGTGCGACGGGGGAGCTGTTTTTT.